This T cell receptor beta chain stems from a study of CD8+ T cells in alopecia areata. General study points: Mouse data revealed clearer TCR sharing than patient data did, a gap possibly tied to HLA. An increase in clonality over normal scalp was evident in lesional scalp, especially alopecia totalis/universalis. Normal-skin resident alphabeta T cells also appear among scalp sample sequences.

V lost 0 bases, J lost 11 bases, and 7 bases stayed unmatched. The CDR3 contains 13 residues. CDR1 SQVTM and CDR2 ANQGSEA come from the germline V gene. This clone has just one count. Its antigen is currently unknown. TCR sequencing used cDNA made by reverse transcription of extracted RNA. Only in-frame clones appear in the TCRdb table, and some are missing; sequencing was by immunoSEQ multiplex PCR. Here the sample spans about 140,000 clones, 55% to 65% being singletons. Starting from PBMCs, sorting isolated CD4+ and CD8+ T cells. J is TRBJ2-1 and V is TRBV29-1; TRBD1 matches at 7 bases. The TCR comes from a human donor in good health. The sequencing sample was made of CD4+ T cells sorted from blood. The CDR3 loop reads CSVEDLTGPKQFF. As DNA, the CDR3 is TGCAGCGTTGAAGATCTGACAGGGCCAAAGCAGTTCTTC.